The 18 T cell receptor beta chains below were found in one sample sequenced in a study of brain T cells in children with intractable seizures. Here immunoSEQ multiplex PCR was the method, and the copy in TCRdb shows in-frame clones only, minus some. In the table there are about 340,000 clones, over 90% of which are singletons. The time point is: blood from clinic visit 5 months post-surgery; TSC patient then seizure free. The sequencing used peripheral blood, collected 4 to 5 months after surgery. Receptors were obtained from a boy less than two years old with tuberous sclerosis and intractable seizures.

The V gene is TRBV25-1, the J gene TRBJ2-1, with D uncertain. From germline, CDR1 is MGHDK and CDR2 SYGVNS. V lost 0 bases and J lost 0, with 15 bases in between. This CDR3 spans 18 amino acids. DNA of the CDR3: TGTGCCAGCAGTGAATATGAAGGGTTAGGCTTCTCCTACAATGAGCAGTTCTTC. Protein: CASSEYEGLGFSYNEQFF.

V and J are TRBV19 and TRBJ1-1; 10 bases are a match to TRBD1. Germline V gene sequence: CDR1 LNHDA, CDR2 SQIVND (reference sequence). This CDR3 contains 17 residues. J lost 1 base, V lost 3 bases, and 8 bases had no gene match. The CDR3 is CASSILLGQGWNTEAFF. CDR3 DNA: TGTGCCAGTAGTATTCTTTTGGGACAGGGGTGGAACACTGAAGCTTTCTTT.

The rearrangement uses TRBV18 and TRBJ1-1; 8 nucleotides line up with TRBD1. This CDR3 region has 15 residues. The trim removed 4 bases at V and 3 bases at J, leaving 7 bases unmatched. The V gene's germline CDR1 is KGHSH and CDR2 LQKENI. The CDR3 region has the DNA TGTGCCAGCTCACGAGTCAGGGGGCTTTACACTGAAGCTTTCTTT. It encodes CASSRVRGLYTEAFF.

The chain couples TRBV14 to TRBJ1-2, with 9 bases fitting TRBD1. This CDR3 has 15 amino acids. From germline, CDR1 is SGHDN and CDR2 FVKESK. V shed 3 bases, J shed 8 bases, and the junction held 10 bases outside the gene matches. The CDR3 bases are TGTGCCAGCAGCCAGAGGGACAGGGAATCCGGCGGCTACACCTTC. Translated, it gives CASSQRDRESGGYTF.

This clone has only one observation. The chain joins TRBV30 to TRBJ2-7; 11 nucleotides match TRBD2. Germline trimming cut 4 bases from V and 5 bases from J; bases unmatched to any gene: 4. The CDR3 runs to 13 residues. CDR1 is GTSNPN and CDR2 is SVGIG in the germline V gene (reference sequence). CDR3 sequence reads: CAWKASGRNEQYF. The CDR3 DNA follows: TGTGCCTGGAAGGCTAGCGGGAGGAACGAGCAGTACTTC.

This chain uses TRBV7-9 with TRBJ2-2; D is perhaps TRBD2 (5 bases). Looked up from germline, CDR1 is SEHNR and CDR2 is FQNEAQ (reference sequence). The CDR3 contains 16 residues. The ends were cut back, 4 bases at V and 9 bases at J, with 21 bases in the middle. CDR3 sequence: CASSSPPSGPSWELFF. The CDR3 nucleotides are TGTGCCAGCAGCTCCCCCCCAAGCGGACCGTCCTGGGAGCTGTTTTTT.

The genes are TRBV7-9 and TRBJ1-3; D ambiguous. V lost 8 bases, J lost 0 bases, and 8 bases lay in between. The V gene's germline CDR1 is SEHNR and CDR2 FQNEAQ (reference sequence). The CDR3 extends over 13 amino acids. For the CDR3, the DNA is TGTGCCAGCCTGGTTAGCTCTGGAAACACCATATATTTT. Its translation is CASLVSSGNTIYF.

A note on this clone: At one end, the junction sequence differs from germline, possibly due to a read error. V is TRBV2 and J is TRBJ2-3; TRBD1 agrees at 12 bases. Germline V gene sequence: CDR1 SNHLY, CDR2 FYNNEI. CDR3 length equals 13 residues. The CDR3 spells CASGPSGGTGGLF. CDR3 DNA sequence: TGTGCCAGCGGCCCCTCCGGTGGGACAGGGGGCTTATTT.

This clone has only one observation. The same CDR3 also results from other DNA sequences found in this sample. The chain couples TRBV30 to TRBJ1-5; D is unclear. CDR1 and CDR2 from the germline V gene are GTSNPN and SVGIG (reference sequence). The V end was cut by 0 bases, the J end by 4 bases, with 7 bases between. The CDR3 consists of 13 residues. As DNA, the CDR3 is TGTGCCTGGAGTGTATACAGTAATCAGCCCCAGCATTTT. Amino acid sequence: CAWSVYSNQPQHF.

In its sample, this clone was seen once. In nucleotides, the CDR3 is TGTGCCAGCAGCTTGGTTGGGGCCTCATCTGGAAACACCATATATTTT. This encodes CASSLVGASSGNTIYF. This chain connects TRBV5-4 to TRBJ1-3; TRBD1 is a possible D gene (5 bases). V gave up 0 bases and J gave up 1 base, with 11 bases separating them. Per the germline V gene, CDR1 is SGHNT and CDR2 is YYREEE (reference sequence). This CDR3 has 16 residues.

The rearrangement links TRBV13 to TRBJ1-2; TRBD1 agrees at 8 bases. Germline CDR1 reads PRHDT; CDR2 reads FYEKMQ (reference sequence). J was trimmed by 6 bases and V by 5 bases; bases with no gene match: 14. The CDR3 has 16 residues. The CDR3 DNA is TGTGCCAGCAGCCTGGGCGTTGACAGGGGACGCGATGGCTACACCTTC. Encoded protein: CASSLGVDRGRDGYTF.

This clone was seen a single time. This chain uses TRBV2 with TRBJ2-7, with 8 bases that match TRBD1. The germline V gene has CDR1 SNHLY and CDR2 FYNNEI. With V trimmed by 3 bases and J by 2 bases, 6 bases remained unmatched. This CDR3 contains 15 residues. The CDR3 loop reads CASSDGQGLPYEQYF. The CDR3 DNA reads as TGTGCCAGCAGTGACGGACAGGGCCTGCCCTACGAGCAGTACTTC.

The chain combines TRBV7-9 with TRBJ2-1; TRBD1 aligns across 8 bases. Germline trimming cut 5 bases from V and 12 bases from J; bases unmatched to any gene: 3. CDR3 length equals 11 residues. The V gene's germline CDR1 is SEHNR and CDR2 FQNEAQ (reference sequence). CDR3 residues: CASSAGTGQFF. The CDR3, as DNA: TGTGCCAGCAGCGCCGGGACAGGGCAGTTCTTC.

The rearrangement joins TRBV2 to TRBJ2-1, with D possibly being TRBD1 or TRBD2 (6 bases each). CDR1 SNHLY and CDR2 FYNNEI come from the germline V gene. V dropped 9 bases and J dropped 4 bases, with 10 bases sitting between them. The CDR3 totals 12 residues. The CDR3 nucleotides are TGTGCCAGGGGGGGCAGATACAATGAGCAGTTCTTC. This translates into CARGGRYNEQFF.

The chain employs TRBV2 and TRBJ2-1; 16 nucleotides agree with TRBD2. Germline loops: CDR1 SNHLY, CDR2 FYNNEI. CDR3 length: 16 amino acids. The V segment lost 6 bases and the J segment 6 bases; nucleotides outside the gene matches: 5. CDR3 bases: TGTGCCAGCAGCGGGACTAGCGGGGGGGGTAGCAATGAGCAGTTCTTC. Protein product: CASSGTSGGGSNEQFF.

The genes are TRBV9 and TRBJ2-3; 16 nucleotides align to TRBD2. Germline CDR1 and CDR2: SGDLS and YYNGEE. The CDR3 consists of 17 residues. The junction had 1 base not matched to a gene; V was cut back by 2 bases and J by 1 base. The CDR3 nucleotides are TGTGCCAGCAGCGTTGGGACTAGCGGGGGGGGCACAGATACGCAGTATTTT. Its protein is CASSVGTSGGGTDTQYF. Using reference TRBV9 and TRBJ2-3 for the parts outside the CDR3, the full variable domain is DSGVTQTPKHLITATGQRVTLRCSPRSGDLSVYWYQQSLDQGLQFLIQYYNGEERAKGNILERFSAQQFPDLHSELNLSSLELGDSALYFCASSVGTSGGGTDTQYFGPGTRLTVL.

The chain links TRBV21-1 to TRBJ2-5; no DNA check was done on the table's D call, TRBD1. TRBV21-1 has pseudogene status. This CDR3 is built from 16 residues. In nucleotides, the CDR3 is TGTGCCAGCAGCCCCCAGGAGAGACAGGGTGGGGAGACCCAGTACTTC. It translates to CASSPQERQGGETQYF.

This clone was seen only once. The chain uses TRBV7-3 and TRBJ1-1; D is unclear. Germline V lookup: CDR1 SGHTA, CDR2 FQGTGA. V lost 1 base to trimming and J lost 2 bases, with 11 bases between them. The CDR3 has 15 amino acids. CDR3 bases: TGTGCCAGCAGCTTAAATCCCGCAGCCAACACTGAAGCTTTCTTT. This sequence encodes CASSLNPAANTEAFF.